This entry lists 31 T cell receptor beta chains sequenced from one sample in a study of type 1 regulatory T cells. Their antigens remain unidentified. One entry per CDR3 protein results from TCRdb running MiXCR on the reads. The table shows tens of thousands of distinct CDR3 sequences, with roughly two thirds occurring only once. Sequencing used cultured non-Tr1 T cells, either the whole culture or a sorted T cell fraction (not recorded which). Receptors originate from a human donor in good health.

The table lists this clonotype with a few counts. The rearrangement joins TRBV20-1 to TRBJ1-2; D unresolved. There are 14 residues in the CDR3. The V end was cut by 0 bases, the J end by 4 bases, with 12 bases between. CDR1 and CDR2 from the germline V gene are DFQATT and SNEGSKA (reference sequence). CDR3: CSARDVNVVYGYTF. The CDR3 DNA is TGCAGTGCTAGAGATGTGAACGTAGTCTATGGCTACACCTTC.

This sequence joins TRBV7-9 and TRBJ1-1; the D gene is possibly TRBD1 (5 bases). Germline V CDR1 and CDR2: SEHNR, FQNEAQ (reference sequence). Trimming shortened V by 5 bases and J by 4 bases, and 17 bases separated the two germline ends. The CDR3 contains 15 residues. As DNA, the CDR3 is TGTGCCAGCAGCCCAAGCGGCCTAGGGGTCACTGAAGCTTTCTTT. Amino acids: CASSPSGLGVTEAFF.

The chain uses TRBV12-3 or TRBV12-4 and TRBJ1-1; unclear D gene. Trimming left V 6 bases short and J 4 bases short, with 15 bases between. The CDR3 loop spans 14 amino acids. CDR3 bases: TGTGCCAGCAGAACTGAAAGGCCCAGCACTGAAGCTTTCTTT. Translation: CASRTERPSTEAFF.

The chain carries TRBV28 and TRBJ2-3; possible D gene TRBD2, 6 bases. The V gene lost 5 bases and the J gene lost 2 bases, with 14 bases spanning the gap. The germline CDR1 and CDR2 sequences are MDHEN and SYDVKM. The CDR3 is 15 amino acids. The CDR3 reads CASSNPSAITDTQYF. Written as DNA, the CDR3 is TGTGCCAGCAGTAACCCTAGCGCCATCACAGATACGCAGTATTTT.

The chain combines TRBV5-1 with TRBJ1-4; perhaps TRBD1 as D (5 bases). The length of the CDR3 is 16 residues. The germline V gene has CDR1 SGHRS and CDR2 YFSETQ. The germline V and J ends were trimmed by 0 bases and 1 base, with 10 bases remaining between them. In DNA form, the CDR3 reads TGCGCCAGCAGCTTGGGGGGACGGCGAACTAATGAAAAACTGTTTTTT. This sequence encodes CASSLGGRRTNEKLFF. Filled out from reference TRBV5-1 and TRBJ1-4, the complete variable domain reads KAGVTQTPRYLIKTRGQQVTLSCSPISGHRSVSWYQQTPGQGLQFLFEYFSETQRNKGNFPGRFSGRQFSNSRSEMNVSTLELGDSALYLCASSLGGRRTNEKLFFGSGTQLSVL.

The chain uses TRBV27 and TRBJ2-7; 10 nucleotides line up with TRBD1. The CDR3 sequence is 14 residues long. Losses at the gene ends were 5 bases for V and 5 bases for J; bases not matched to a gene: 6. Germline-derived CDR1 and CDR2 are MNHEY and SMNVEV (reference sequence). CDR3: CASSLRDRGDEQYF. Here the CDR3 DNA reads TGTGCCAGCAGTCTCCGGGACAGGGGCGACGAGCAGTACTTC.

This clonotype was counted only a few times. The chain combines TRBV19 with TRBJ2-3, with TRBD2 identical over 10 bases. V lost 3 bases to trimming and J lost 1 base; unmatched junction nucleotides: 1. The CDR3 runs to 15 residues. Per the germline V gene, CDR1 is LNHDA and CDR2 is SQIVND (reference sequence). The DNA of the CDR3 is TGTGCCAGTAGTATCCTAGCGGGAGGCACAGATACGCAGTATTTT. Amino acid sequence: CASSILAGGTDTQYF.

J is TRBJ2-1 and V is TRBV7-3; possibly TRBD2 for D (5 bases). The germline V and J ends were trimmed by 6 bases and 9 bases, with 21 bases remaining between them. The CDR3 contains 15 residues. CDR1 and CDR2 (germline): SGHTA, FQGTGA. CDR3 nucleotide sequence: TGTGCCAGCAGAAACCCTGCCGCCTTTAGCGCTGAGCAGTTCTTC. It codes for CASRNPAAFSAEQFF.

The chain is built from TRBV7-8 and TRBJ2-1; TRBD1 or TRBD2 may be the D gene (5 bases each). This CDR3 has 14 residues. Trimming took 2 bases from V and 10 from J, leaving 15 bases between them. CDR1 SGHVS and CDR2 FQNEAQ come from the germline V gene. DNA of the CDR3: TGTGCCAGCAGCTTACGAGACTCAGGGACGGAGCAGTTCTTC. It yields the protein CASSLRDSGTEQFF. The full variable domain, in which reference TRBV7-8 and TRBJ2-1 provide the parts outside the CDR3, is GAGVSQSPRYKVAKRGQDVALRCDPISGHVSLFWYQQALGQGPEFLTYFQNEAQLDKSGLPSDRFFAERPEGSVSTLKIQRTQQEDSAVYLCASSLRDSGTEQFFGPGTRLTVL.

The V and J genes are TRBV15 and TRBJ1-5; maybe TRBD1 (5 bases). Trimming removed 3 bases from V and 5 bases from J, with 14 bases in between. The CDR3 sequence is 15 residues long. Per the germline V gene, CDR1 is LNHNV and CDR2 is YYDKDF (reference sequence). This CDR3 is CATSSQAGIYQPQHF. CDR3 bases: TGTGCCACCAGCAGCCAGGCAGGGATTTATCAGCCCCAGCATTTT.

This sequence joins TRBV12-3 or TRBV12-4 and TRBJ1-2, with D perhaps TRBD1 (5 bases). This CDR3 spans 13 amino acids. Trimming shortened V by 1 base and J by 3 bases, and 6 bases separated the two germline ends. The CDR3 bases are TGTGCCAGCAGTTTAGGAGGGGACTATGGCTACACCTTC. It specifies CASSLGGDYGYTF.

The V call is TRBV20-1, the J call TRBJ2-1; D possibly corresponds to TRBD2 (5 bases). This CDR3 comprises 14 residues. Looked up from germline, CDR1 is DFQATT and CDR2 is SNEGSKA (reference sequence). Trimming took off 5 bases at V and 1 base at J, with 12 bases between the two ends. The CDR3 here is CSAGLEVSYNEQFF. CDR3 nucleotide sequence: TGCAGTGCTGGACTGGAGGTTTCCTACAATGAGCAGTTCTTC.

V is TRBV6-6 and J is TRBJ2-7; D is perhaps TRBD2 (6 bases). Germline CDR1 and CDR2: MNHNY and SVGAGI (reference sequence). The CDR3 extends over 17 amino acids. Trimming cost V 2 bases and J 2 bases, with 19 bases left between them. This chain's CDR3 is CASSYGGKAGNTYEQYF. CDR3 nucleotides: TGTGCCAGCAGTTACGGGGGTAAAGCGGGTAACACCTACGAGCAGTACTTC.

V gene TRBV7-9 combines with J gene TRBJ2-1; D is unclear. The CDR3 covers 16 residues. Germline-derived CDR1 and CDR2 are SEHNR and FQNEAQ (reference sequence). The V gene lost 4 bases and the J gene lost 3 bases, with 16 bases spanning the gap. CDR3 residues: CASSSKIRIGYNEQFF. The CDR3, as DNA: TGTGCCAGCAGCTCCAAAATACGAATTGGCTACAATGAGCAGTTCTTC.

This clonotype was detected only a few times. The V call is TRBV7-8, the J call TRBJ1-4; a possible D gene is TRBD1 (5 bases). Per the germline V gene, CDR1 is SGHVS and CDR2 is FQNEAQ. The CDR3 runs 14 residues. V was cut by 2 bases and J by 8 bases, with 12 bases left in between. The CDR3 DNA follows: TGTGCCAGCAGCTTATGGGTCCAGGGAGAAAAACTGTTTTTT. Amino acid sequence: CASSLWVQGEKLFF.

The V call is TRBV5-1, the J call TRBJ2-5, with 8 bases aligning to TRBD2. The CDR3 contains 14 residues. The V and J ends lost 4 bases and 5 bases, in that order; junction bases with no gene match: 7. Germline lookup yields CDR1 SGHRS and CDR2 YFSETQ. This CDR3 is CASSDGLARETQYF. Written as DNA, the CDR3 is TGCGCCAGCAGCGACGGACTAGCACGGGAGACCCAGTACTTC.

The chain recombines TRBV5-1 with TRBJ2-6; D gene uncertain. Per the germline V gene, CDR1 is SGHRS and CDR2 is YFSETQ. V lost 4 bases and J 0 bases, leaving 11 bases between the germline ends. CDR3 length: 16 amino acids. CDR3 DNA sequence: TGCGCCAGCAGCCTCGCAGTTAGCTCTGGGGCCAACGTCCTGACTTTC. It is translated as CASSLAVSSGANVLTF.

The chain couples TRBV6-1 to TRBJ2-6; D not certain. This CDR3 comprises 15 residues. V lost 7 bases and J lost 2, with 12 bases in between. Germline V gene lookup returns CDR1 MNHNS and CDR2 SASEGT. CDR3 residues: CASTAVLAGANVLTF. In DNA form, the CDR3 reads TGTGCCAGCACCGCGGTACTCGCTGGGGCCAACGTCCTGACTTTC.

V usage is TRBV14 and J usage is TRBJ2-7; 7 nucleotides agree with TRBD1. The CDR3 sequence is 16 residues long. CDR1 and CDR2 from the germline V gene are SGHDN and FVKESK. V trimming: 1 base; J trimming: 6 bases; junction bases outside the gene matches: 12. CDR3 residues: CASSQARQGVMAEQYF. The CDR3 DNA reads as TGTGCCAGCAGCCAAGCAAGACAGGGAGTTATGGCCGAGCAGTACTTC.

The CDR3 region has the DNA TGCGCCAGCAGCCCCGGGACTAGCGTTACAAACGGTGAGCAGTTCTTC. This codes for CASSPGTSVTNGEQFF. The chain links TRBV5-1 to TRBJ2-1, with 10 nucleotides matching TRBD2. CDR1 and CDR2 (germline): SGHRS, YFSETQ. This CDR3 is built from 16 residues. J lost 9 bases, V lost 4 bases, and 13 bases had no gene match.

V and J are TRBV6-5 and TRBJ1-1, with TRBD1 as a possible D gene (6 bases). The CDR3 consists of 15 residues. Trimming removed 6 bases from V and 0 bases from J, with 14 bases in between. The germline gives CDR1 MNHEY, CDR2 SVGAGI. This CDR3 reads CASSPGQYMNTEAFF. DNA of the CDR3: TGTGCCAGCAGCCCCGGACAGTACATGAACACTGAAGCTTTCTTT.

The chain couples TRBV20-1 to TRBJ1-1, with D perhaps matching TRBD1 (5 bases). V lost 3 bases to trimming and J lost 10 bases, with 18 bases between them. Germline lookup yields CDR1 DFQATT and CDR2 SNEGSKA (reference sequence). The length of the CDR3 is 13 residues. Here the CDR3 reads CSASPGRASGAFF. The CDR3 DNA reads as TGCAGTGCTAGCCCGGGACGGGCTTCGGGAGCTTTCTTT.

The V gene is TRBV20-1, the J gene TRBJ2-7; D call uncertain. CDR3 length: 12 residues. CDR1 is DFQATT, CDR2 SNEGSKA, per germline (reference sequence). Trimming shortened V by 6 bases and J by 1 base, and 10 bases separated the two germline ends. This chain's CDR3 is CSAAENSYEQYF. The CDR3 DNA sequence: TGCAGTGCGGCCGAAAATTCCTACGAGCAGTACTTC.

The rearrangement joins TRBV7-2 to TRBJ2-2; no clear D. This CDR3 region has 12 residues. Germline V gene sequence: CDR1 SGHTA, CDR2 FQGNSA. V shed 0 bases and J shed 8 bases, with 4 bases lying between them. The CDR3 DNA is TGTGCCAGCAGCTTAGCGAAGGGGGAGCTGTTTTTT. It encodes CASSLAKGELFF.

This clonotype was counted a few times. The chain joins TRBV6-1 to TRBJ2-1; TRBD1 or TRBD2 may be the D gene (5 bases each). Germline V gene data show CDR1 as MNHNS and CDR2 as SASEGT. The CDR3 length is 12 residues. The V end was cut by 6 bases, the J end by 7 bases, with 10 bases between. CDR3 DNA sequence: TGTGCCAGCAGGGGGGTTTGGAATGAGCAGTTCTTC. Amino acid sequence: CASRGVWNEQFF.

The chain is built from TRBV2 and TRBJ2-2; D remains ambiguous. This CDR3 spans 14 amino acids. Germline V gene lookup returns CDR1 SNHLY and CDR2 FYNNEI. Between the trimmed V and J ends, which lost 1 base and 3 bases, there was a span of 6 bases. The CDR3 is CASSEVGDTGELFF. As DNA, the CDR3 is TGTGCCAGCAGTGAAGTTGGGGACACCGGGGAGCTGTTTTTT.

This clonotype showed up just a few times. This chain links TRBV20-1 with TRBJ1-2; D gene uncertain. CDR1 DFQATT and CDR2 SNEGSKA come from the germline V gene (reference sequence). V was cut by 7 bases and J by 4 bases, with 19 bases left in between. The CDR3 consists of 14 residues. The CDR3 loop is CSGALGAQSYGYTF. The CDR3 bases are TGCAGTGGGGCATTGGGCGCCCAATCCTATGGCTACACCTTC.

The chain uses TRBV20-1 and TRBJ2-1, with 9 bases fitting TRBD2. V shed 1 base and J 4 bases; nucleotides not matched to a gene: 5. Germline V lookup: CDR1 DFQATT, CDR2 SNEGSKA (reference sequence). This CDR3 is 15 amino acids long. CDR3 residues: CSARGQLAGYNEQFF. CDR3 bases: TGCAGTGCTAGAGGACAGCTAGCGGGGTACAATGAGCAGTTCTTC.

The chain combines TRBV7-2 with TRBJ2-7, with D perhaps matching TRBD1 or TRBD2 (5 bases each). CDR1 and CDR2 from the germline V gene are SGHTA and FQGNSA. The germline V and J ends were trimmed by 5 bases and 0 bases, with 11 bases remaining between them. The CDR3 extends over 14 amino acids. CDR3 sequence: CASSPGDRSYEQYF. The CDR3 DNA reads TGTGCCAGCAGCCCCGGGGACCGCTCCTACGAGCAGTACTTC.

The CDR3 nucleotides are TGTGCCAGCAGCGTAACGGGACTATCCTCGGAGACCCAGTACTTC. Translated, it gives CASSVTGLSSETQYF. The chain employs TRBV3-1 and TRBJ2-5, with TRBD2 matching over 7 bases. Unmatched junction bases numbered 11, after V lost 5 bases and J lost 5 bases. CDR3 length: 15 amino acids. Germline V lookup: CDR1 LGHDT, CDR2 YNNKEL (reference sequence).

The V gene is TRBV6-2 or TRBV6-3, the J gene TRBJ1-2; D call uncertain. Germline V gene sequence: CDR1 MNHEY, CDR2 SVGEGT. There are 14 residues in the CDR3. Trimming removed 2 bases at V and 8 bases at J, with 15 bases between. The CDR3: CASSYSDRAGGYTF. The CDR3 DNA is TGTGCCAGCAGTTACAGCGACCGGGCGGGAGGCTACACCTTC.